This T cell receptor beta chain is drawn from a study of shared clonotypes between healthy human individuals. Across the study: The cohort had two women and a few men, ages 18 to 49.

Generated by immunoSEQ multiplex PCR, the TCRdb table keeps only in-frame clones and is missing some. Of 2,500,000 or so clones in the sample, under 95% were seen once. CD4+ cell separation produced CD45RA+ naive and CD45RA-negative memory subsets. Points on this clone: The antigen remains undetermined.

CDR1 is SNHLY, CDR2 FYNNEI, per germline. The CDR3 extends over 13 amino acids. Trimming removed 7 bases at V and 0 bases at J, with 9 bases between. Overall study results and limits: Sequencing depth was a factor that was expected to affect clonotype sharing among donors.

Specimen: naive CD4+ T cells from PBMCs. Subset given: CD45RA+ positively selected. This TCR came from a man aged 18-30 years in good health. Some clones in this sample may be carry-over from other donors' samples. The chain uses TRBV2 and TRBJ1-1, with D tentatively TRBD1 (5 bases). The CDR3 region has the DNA TGTGCCAGCAAAATGGGGCTGAACACTGAAGCTTTCTTT. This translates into CASKMGLNTEAFF.